The rows below give T cell receptor beta chains drawn from one sample of a study of shared clonotypes between healthy human individuals. Here immunoSEQ multiplex PCR was the method, and the copy in TCRdb shows in-frame clones only, minus some. The sample lists under 650,000 clones, around 96% seen once, with under 0.06% in the top ten. The sequencing sample was made of naive CD4+ T cells sorted from blood. Every receptor here comes from a woman younger than 45 in good health. CDR3s include the opening cysteine and the closing phenylalanine or tryptophan. The D gene is left open where the match is weak. Clone size is shown for a subset of rows, as once, few, many or a class of expanded clone.

cdr3_aa cdr3_nt clone_size d_call j_call v_call
CASSRNNEQFF TGTGCCAGCAGCAGAAACAATGAGCAGTTCTTC - - TRBJ2-1 TRBV11-2
CASSLLAGGGQPQHF TGTGCCAGTAGTCTCCTCGCAGGGGGAGGTCAGCCCCAGCATTTT once TRBD1 TRBJ1-5 TRBV19
CASSSDSEQYF TGTGCCAGCAGTTCAGACTCCGAGCAGTACTTC - - TRBJ2-7 TRBV11-1
CAAGLGNEQFF TGTGCCGCAGGACTGGGGAATGAGCAGTTCTTC - - TRBJ2-1 TRBV10-3
CASSYSPLNTEAFF TGTGCCAGCAGTTACTCGCCCTTGAACACTGAAGCTTTCTTT - - TRBJ1-1 TRBV6-5
CASSLLVTGETQYF TGTGCCAGCAGCCTCTTGGTAACCGGCGAGACCCAGTACTTC - - TRBJ2-5 TRBV7-9
CASSDRRSDYGEQFF TGTGCCAGCAGCGACCGCCGTTCGGACTATGGTGAGCAGTTCTTC - - TRBJ2-1 TRBV9
CASSMKRTGELFF TGTGCCAGTAGTATGAAGCGGACCGGGGAGCTGTTTTTT - - TRBJ2-2 TRBV19
CASSLRGSAVTDTQYF TGTGCCAGCAGCTTAAGGGGGAGCGCGGTAACAGATACGCAGTATTTT - - TRBJ2-3 TRBV7-2
CASSSRVTGELFF TGTGCCAGCAGCTCGCGAGTCACCGGGGAGCTGTTTTTT - - TRBJ2-2 TRBV9
CASSQRQGGTYEQYF TGTGCCAGCAGTCAACGACAGGGGGGGACCTACGAGCAGTACTTC - TRBD1 TRBJ2-7 TRBV27
CASSSGTSSYNEQFF TGTGCCAGCAGCTCCGGGACTAGCTCCTACAATGAGCAGTTCTTC - TRBD2 TRBJ2-1 TRBV7-3
CASSEGTSGMDTQYF TGTGCCAGCAGTGAAGGGACTAGCGGGATGGATACGCAGTATTTT - TRBD2 TRBJ2-3 TRBV6-1
CASSDNRGGYTF TGTGCCAGCAGTGACAACCGGGGAGGCTACACCTTC - - TRBJ1-2 TRBV28
CASSIMGHSNQPQHF TGTGCCAGTAGTATAATGGGGCACAGCAATCAGCCCCAGCATTTT once - TRBJ1-5 TRBV19
CASSLRSGGGNSPLHF TGTGCCAGCAGCTTAAGGAGCGGGGGCGGGAATTCACCCCTCCACTTT - - TRBJ1-6 TRBV11-2
CASSLGGSSSSYEQYF TGCGCCAGCAGCTTGGGCGGCTCTAGTAGCTCCTACGAGCAGTACTTC - - TRBJ2-7 TRBV5-1
CATRNSGYNEQFF TGTGCCACCCGCAATAGCGGATACAATGAGCAGTTCTTC - - TRBJ2-1 TRBV6-4
CAWSAQTGSNQPQHF TGTGCCTGGAGTGCCCAGACAGGGAGCAATCAGCCCCAGCATTTT - TRBD1 TRBJ1-5 TRBV30
CASSLAPIGSYGYTF TGTGCCAGCTCACTAGCCCCAATAGGATCCTATGGCTACACCTTC once - TRBJ1-2 TRBV18
CASSLLRDRGRGEKLFF TGTGCCAGCAGTTTGCTCCGGGACAGGGGCAGGGGTGAAAAACTGTTTTTT once TRBD1 TRBJ1-4 TRBV28
CASSGWGPTGELFF TGTGCCAGCAGCGGATGGGGGCCTACCGGGGAGCTGTTTTTT few - TRBJ2-2 TRBV7-9
CAWNTNAGEQYF TGTGCCTGGAATACTAACGCGGGGGAGCAGTACTTC - - TRBJ2-7 TRBV30
CASNRQDGTGELFF TGTGCCAGCAACAGACAGGACGGCACCGGGGAGCTGTTTTTT - - TRBJ2-2 TRBV9
CASSLVMGYEQYF TGTGCCAGCAGCTTAGTGATGGGGTACGAGCAGTACTTC - - TRBJ2-7 TRBV7-2
CASSFAGDPHEQYF TGTGCCAGCAGTTTTGCGGGAGATCCCCACGAGCAGTACTTC - TRBD2 TRBJ2-7 TRBV27
CASRPLAGGSGEQFF TGTGCCAGTAGACCCCTGGCGGGAGGGAGCGGTGAGCAGTTCTTC - TRBD2 TRBJ2-1 TRBV19
CASSMAGATDTQYF TGTGCCAGTAGTATGGCGGGAGCGACAGATACGCAGTATTTT - TRBD2 TRBJ2-3 TRBV19
CATLPSSARGDTQYF TGTGCCACCCTCCCCTCTAGCGCGAGGGGGGATACGCAGTATTTT - - TRBJ2-3 TRBV28
CASSARRFYNEQFF TGTGCCAGCAGTGCACGTCGCTTCTACAATGAGCAGTTCTTC once - TRBJ2-1 TRBV28
CASSFTPYEAFF TGTGCCAGCAGTTTCACACCTTATGAAGCTTTCTTT once - TRBJ1-1 TRBV28
CASSNVAGGEDEQFF TGTGCCAGCAGTAATGTAGCGGGAGGAGAGGATGAGCAGTTCTTC - TRBD2 TRBJ2-1 TRBV11-2
CASSPTGTSAYEQYF TGTGCCAGCAGTCCAACTGGGACTAGCGCTTACGAGCAGTACTTC - TRBD2 TRBJ2-7 TRBV28
CASSTRTSGQETQYF TGCGCCAGCAGCACCCGGACTAGCGGCCAAGAGACCCAGTACTTC once TRBD2 TRBJ2-5 TRBV5-1
CASSQDRKRISYEQYF TGCGCCAGCAGCCAAGATCGGAAGCGTATCTCCTACGAGCAGTACTTC - - TRBJ2-7 TRBV4-1
CASSWQLNYEQYF TGCGCCAGCAGCTGGCAGTTAAATTACGAGCAGTACTTC - - TRBJ2-7 TRBV5-1
CASSRTGVREQYF TGCGCCAGCAGTCGGACGGGAGTTAGGGAGCAGTACTTC few - TRBJ2-7 TRBV4-1
CASSLETDGYGYTF TGCGCCAGCAGCCTGGAGACAGACGGCTATGGCTACACCTTC - - TRBJ1-2 TRBV5-1
CASSLIRDRVRNSPLHF TGTGCCAGCAGCTTAATCCGGGACAGGGTTAGGAATTCACCCCTCCACTTT once TRBD1 TRBJ1-6 TRBV11-2
CASSMSQGPNQPQHF TGTGCCAGTAGTATGAGTCAGGGACCCAATCAGCCCCAGCATTTT once - TRBJ1-5 TRBV19
CASSLFSLAEYNEQFF TGTGCCAGCAGTTTATTCTCTCTAGCGGAGTACAATGAGCAGTTCTTC - TRBD2 TRBJ2-1 TRBV28
CASSERQASSYEQYF TGTGCCAGCAGCGAAAGACAGGCCAGCTCCTACGAGCAGTACTTC once - TRBJ2-7 TRBV2
CASSQSRGGSGANVLTF TGCGCCAGCAGTCAATCGAGGGGAGGGTCTGGGGCCAACGTCCTGACTTTC - TRBD2 TRBJ2-6 TRBV23-1
CASSPTGQGANTGELFF TGTGCCAGCTCACCTACGGGACAGGGTGCGAACACCGGGGAGCTGTTTTTT - TRBD1 TRBJ2-2 TRBV18
CASSLDGLQPQHF TGTGCCAGCAGCCTGGACGGCCTCCAGCCCCAGCATTTT - - TRBJ1-5 TRBV6-5
CASSRTGDSGNTIYF TGTGCCAGCAGCCGGACGGGAGACTCTGGAAACACCATATATTTT - - TRBJ1-3 TRBV7-6
CASSFVQGGGYEQYF TGTGCCAGCAGCTTTGTGCAGGGGGGCGGATACGAGCAGTACTTC once - TRBJ2-7 TRBV7-2
CASRVGEVTEAFF TGTGCCAGCAGGGTCGGGGAGGTCACTGAAGCTTTCTTT - - TRBJ1-1 TRBV2
CASSQQGSGNTIYF TGTGCCAGCAGCCAACAGGGATCTGGAAACACCATATATTTT - - TRBJ1-3 TRBV5-4
CAIREKTGPYEQYF TGTGCCATCAGAGAGAAGACAGGGCCCTACGAGCAGTACTTC - TRBD1 TRBJ2-7 TRBV10-3